The clone carrying this T cell receptor (beta chain) appeared many times. What it binds is unknown. TCRdb fed the reads into MiXCR, producing one record per CDR3 protein. The sample yields fewer than 250,000 distinct CDR3 sequences, 10% to 15% seen once. The sample belongs to a study of T cell repertoires in cytomegalovirus infection. For the study at large: It was the public TCR beta signatures that indicated both CMV infection and matching HLA type.

Study-level points and caveats: There were HLA-C-restricted CMV-specific TCR beta clonotypes dominating the ex vivo response. Carriers of CMV plus the relevant HLA were identified by cumulative public TCR beta family frequency.

Trimming cost V 6 bases and J 5 bases, with 10 bases left between them. The V gene's germline CDR1 is SGHTA and CDR2 FQGNSA. CDR3 length equals 12 residues. The sample consisted of PBMCs. The chain combines TRBV7-2 with TRBJ1-2; D not resolved. The TCR originated in a human donor in good health (CMV status not recorded). Some clones in this sample may be carry-over from other donors' samples. The CDR3 here is CASSSERYGYTF. CDR3 in DNA: TGTGCCAGCAGTTCAGAACGTTATGGCTACACCTTC.